A single sample is the source of the 10 T cell receptor beta chains below, sequenced in a study of blood T cell repertoires in COVID-19. The table came from immunoSEQ multiplex PCR; TCRdb's copy has only in-frame clones and leaves some out. Here the sample spans approximately 190,000 clones, 80% being singletons. Sequencing was performed on peripheral blood. The receptors here all came from a man between 60 and 70 years old with acute or convalescent COVID-19.

The rearrangement uses TRBV9 and TRBJ2-1, with 10 nucleotides matching TRBD2. The CDR3 totals 14 residues. The germline CDR1 and CDR2 sequences are SGDLS and YYNGEE. J was trimmed by 3 bases and V by 7 bases; bases with no gene match: 4. DNA for the CDR3: TGTGCCAGCGGCAGCGGGAGGGGCTACAATGAGCAGTTCTTC. Translating gives CASGSGRGYNEQFF. The full variable domain, rest sourced from reference TRBV9 and TRBJ2-1, is DSGVTQTPKHLITATGQRVTLRCSPRSGDLSVYWYQQSLDQGLQFLIQYYNGEERAKGNILERFSAQQFPDLHSELNLSSLELGDSALYFCASGSGRGYNEQFFGPGTRLTVL.

The V gene is TRBV4-2, the J gene TRBJ2-1, with 10 bases that match TRBD1. Trimming removed 1 base from V and 10 bases from J; junction bases left unmatched: 7. The CDR3 is 15 amino acids. Germline CDR1 is LGHNA and CDR2 is YNFKEQ. The CDR3 DNA is TGTGCCAGCAGCCAAGGACAGGGGGCGTTATACGAGCAGTTCTTC. Translated: CASSQGQGALYEQFF.

This chain connects TRBV24-1 to TRBJ2-7; a weak D match, TRBD1 (5 bases). The CDR3 covers 17 residues. Per the germline V gene, CDR1 is KGHDR and CDR2 is SFDVKD. Trimming removed 3 bases from V and 5 bases from J, with 22 bases in between. The CDR3 loop is CATSDSSRDPQGDEQYF. CDR3 nucleotide sequence: TGTGCCACCAGTGATAGTTCCAGGGATCCGCAAGGCGACGAGCAGTACTTC.

This clone was observed a few times. The chain joins TRBV2 to TRBJ1-3; D not certain. CDR1 is SNHLY and CDR2 is FYNNEI in the germline V gene. The CDR3 spans 15 residues. V dropped 4 bases and J dropped 0 bases, with 10 bases sitting between them. The DNA of the CDR3 is TGTGCCAGCAGTGGGGCAGTAATCTCTGGAAACACCATATATTTT. Translating gives CASSGAVISGNTIYF.

The V and J genes are TRBV27 and TRBJ2-1; 8 bases are a match to TRBD2. This CDR3 region has 17 residues. In germline, CDR1 is MNHEY, CDR2 SMNVEV (reference sequence). Trimming removed 5 bases from V and 3 bases from J; junction bases left unmatched: 12. The CDR3 DNA sequence: TGTGCCAGCAGTGACCCTGGGGTAGCGGGGCTCTACAATGAGCAGTTCTTC. Translation: CASSDPGVAGLYNEQFF.

This chain connects TRBV6-2 or TRBV6-3 to TRBJ2-7, with 9 bases identical to TRBD2. Germline CDR1 reads MNHEY; CDR2 reads SVGEGT. The J segment lost 0 bases and the V segment lost 0 bases, leaving 18 bases of the junction unmatched. The CDR3 sequence is 21 residues long. The CDR3 sequence: CASSYSGGGRASLKASYEQYF. CDR3 in DNA: TGTGCCAGCAGTTACTCAGGAGGCGGGAGGGCCTCTTTAAAAGCCTCCTACGAGCAGTACTTC.

This clone has only one observation. The chain carries TRBV4-1 and TRBJ2-2; 13 bases are shared with TRBD2. The CDR3 covers 18 residues. In germline, CDR1 is MGHRA, CDR2 YSYEKL. The J segment lost 6 bases and the V segment lost 3 bases, leaving 10 bases of the junction unmatched. This CDR3 reads CASSQVTSGGAPPGELFF. The CDR3 bases are TGCGCCAGCAGCCAGGTAACTAGCGGGGGGGCACCTCCCGGGGAGCTGTTTTTT.

The chain joins TRBV25-1 to TRBJ1-1; a possible D gene is TRBD1 (5 bases). Germline V gene lookup returns CDR1 MGHDK and CDR2 SYGVNS. There are 14 residues in the CDR3. Between the trimmed V and J ends, which lost 2 bases and 3 bases, there was a span of 10 bases. CDR3 in amino acids: CASSEIGAYTEAFF. The CDR3 DNA reads TGTGCCAGCAGTGAAATTGGGGCATACACTGAAGCTTTCTTT.

This chain uses TRBV24-1 with TRBJ1-4; D is possibly TRBD1 (6 bases). Germline CDR1 reads KGHDR; CDR2 reads SFDVKD. This CDR3 is 14 amino acids long. Trimming shortened V by 4 bases and J by 7 bases, and 12 bases separated the two germline ends. CDR3 residues: CATSDPDRSEKLFF. CDR3 in DNA: TGTGCCACCAGTGACCCGGACAGATCTGAAAAACTGTTTTTT.

V and J are TRBV5-1 and TRBJ2-2; the D is unclear. V was pared by 0 bases and J by 8 bases, with 11 bases between. The CDR3 extends over 14 amino acids. The germline V gene encodes CDR1 SGHRS and CDR2 YFSETQ. The DNA for the CDR3 is TGCGCCAGCAGCTTGGATGTCTCCACAGGGGAGCTGTTTTTT. Its translation is CASSLDVSTGELFF.